This is a list of T cell receptor beta chains from one sample in a study of blood T cell repertoires in COVID-19. Using immunoSEQ multiplex PCR, the repertoire was profiled, and TCRdb retains in-frame clones only, with some absent. The data show 130,000 to 150,000 clones, with roughly 84% seen just once and roughly 34% held by the top ten. Material: peripheral blood. These receptors originate from a human donor in a cohort sampled during active COVID-19. CDR3s include the opening cysteine and the closing phenylalanine or tryptophan. A D gene is named only where the DNA matches it firmly. The size of a clone is reported for some rows only, either as once, few or many, or as a class for expanded clones.

d_gene,v_gene,j_gene,abundance,CDR3aa,CDR3nt
-,TRBV19,TRBJ1-2,-,CASSPLRGSNYGYTF,TGTGCCAGTAGTCCACTACGAGGGTCTAACTATGGCTACACCTTC
-,TRBV11-3,TRBJ2-6,-,CASSARGSGANVLTF,TGTGCCAGCAGCGCGCGGGGCTCTGGGGCCAACGTCCTGACTTTC
TRBD2,TRBV19,TRBJ2-5,-,CASAREGSETQYF,TGTGCCAGCGCTCGGGAGGGGTCGGAGACCCAGTACTTC
TRBD2,TRBV10-3,TRBJ2-1,-,CAIVAGEEQFF,TGTGCCATCGTAGCGGGGGAAGAGCAGTTCTTC
-,TRBV5-1,TRBJ2-5,-,CASSSGHEQETQYF,TGCGCCAGCAGCTCTGGACACGAGCAAGAGACCCAGTACTTC
-,TRBV12-5,TRBJ1-3,-,CASGSGLSGNTIYF,TGTGCTAGTGGCTCGGGGTTGTCGGGAAACACCATATATTTT
TRBD1,TRBV19,TRBJ1-4,once,CASVGTGSEKLFF,TGTGCCAGCGTGGGGACAGGGAGTGAAAAACTGTTTTTT
TRBD1,TRBV7-3,TRBJ2-5,-,CASSVTGTGGAETQYF,TGTGCCAGCAGCGTGACCGGGACAGGGGGCGCAGAGACCCAGTACTTC
TRBD2,TRBV9,TRBJ2-1,-,CASSVVGSAGGTYNEQFF,TGTGCCAGCAGCGTAGTGGGGTCAGCGGGGGGGACCTACAATGAGCAGTTCTTC
TRBD1,TRBV2,TRBJ1-2,-,CASSEGRQGEINYGYTF,TGTGCCAGCAGTGAGGGCCGACAGGGGGAGATTAACTATGGCTACACCTTC
-,TRBV7-9,TRBJ1-5,-,CASSSMGGSQHF,TGTGCCAGCAGCTCTATGGGGGGGTCCCAGCATTTT
TRBD2,TRBV6-2/TRBV6-3,TRBJ2-1,-,CASSYRTSGASEQFF,TGTGCCAGCAGTTACAGGACTAGCGGGGCCTCCGAGCAGTTCTTC
TRBD1,TRBV14,TRBJ1-4,-,CASSRQGVNEKLFF,TGTGCCAGCAGCCGACAGGGGGTTAATGAAAAACTGTTTTTT
-,TRBV12-3/TRBV12-4,TRBJ1-2,-,CASSIGQTGGYTF,TGTGCCAGCAGTATTGGACAGACTGGCGGCTACACCTTC
-,TRBV6-5,TRBJ1-6,-,CASSSFRGQNNSPLHF,TGTGCCAGCAGTTCCTTCCGAGGGCAGAATAATTCACCCCTCCACTTT
-,TRBV28,TRBJ1-6,-,CASRPTGNSPLHF,TGTGCCAGCAGACCGACCGGGAATTCACCCCTCCACTTT
-,TRBV12-3/TRBV12-4,TRBJ1-2,once,CASRRGLDGYTF,TGTGCCAGCAGGAGAGGGTTGGATGGCTACACCTTC
TRBD1,TRBV28,TRBJ1-1,few,CASSLTGGNTEAFF,TGTGCCAGCAGCCTGACAGGGGGGAACACTGAAGCTTTCTTT
TRBD1,TRBV5-1,TRBJ1-5,few,CASSTGTGDQPQHF,TGCGCCAGCAGCACCGGGACAGGGGATCAGCCCCAGCATTTT
TRBD2,TRBV19,TRBJ2-3,-,CASSIGTSGADTQYF,TGTGCCAGTAGTATCGGGACTAGCGGGGCAGATACGCAGTATTTT
TRBD1,TRBV2,TRBJ1-2,-,CASNPGTAYGYTF,TGTGCCAGCAACCCCGGGACAGCCTATGGCTACACCTTC
-,TRBV10-3,TRBJ1-5,-,CAISESRDSNQPQHF,TGTGCCATCAGTGAGTCCAGGGATAGCAATCAGCCCCAGCATTTT
-,TRBV6-5,TRBJ1-6,-,CASSYYRESPLHF,TGTGCCAGCAGTTATTACCGGGAATCACCCCTCCACTTT
-,TRBV15,TRBJ1-3,once,CATSRDGGAGNTIYF,TGTGCCACCAGCAGAGATGGTGGAGCTGGAAACACCATATATTTT
TRBD1,TRBV5-1,TRBJ2-7,-,CASSLGPGQGAGEQYF,TGCGCCAGCAGCTTGGGGCCGGGACAGGGGGCGGGAGAGCAGTACTTC
-,TRBV19,TRBJ2-5,-,CASSMSQGPQTQYF,TGTGCCAGTAGTATGAGTCAGGGTCCTCAGACCCAGTACTTC
-,TRBV14,TRBJ2-5,-,CASSQDWETQYF,TGTGCCAGCAGCCAGGACTGGGAGACCCAGTACTTC
-,TRBV5-4,TRBJ1-2,few,CASSGTTGNYGYTF,TGTGCCAGCAGCGGAACAACAGGGAACTATGGCTACACCTTC